Listed here are 26 T cell receptor beta chains from one sample, sequenced in a study of blood T cells in healthy people across ages. The authors ran a second PCR of roughly 7 to 11 cycles using a sample-barcoded 5' primer and a J-beta primer mix. TCRdb reprocessed the 5' RACE reads via MiXCR and lists one record per CDR3 protein. Of 920,000 or so distinct CDR3 sequences in the sample, 40% to 55% are singletons; the top ten hold 18%. The material sequenced was blood. These receptor sequences come from a woman between 55 and 75 years old in good health.

V is TRBV5-1 and J is TRBJ1-5; possible D gene TRBD1, 5 bases. CDR3 size: 14 residues. Per germline, CDR1 SGHRS and CDR2 YFSETQ. The V end lost 0 bases, the J end lost 3 bases, and 7 bases lay between the germline ends. The CDR3 here is CASSLEGFNQPQHF. CDR3 nucleotides: TGCGCCAGCAGCTTGGAGGGGTTCAATCAGCCCCAGCATTTT.

The genes are TRBV20-1 and TRBJ2-1, with D unresolved. CDR1 is DFQATT, CDR2 SNEGSKA, per germline (reference sequence). Trimming left V 4 bases short and J 7 bases short, with 8 bases between. This CDR3 region has 11 residues. The CDR3 protein is CSAIVWNEQFF. CDR3 nucleotide sequence: TGCAGTGCTATCGTCTGGAATGAGCAGTTCTTC.

This chain uses TRBV6-2 or TRBV6-3 with TRBJ2-2, with a tentative D call TRBD2 (5 bases). The V gene lost 5 bases and the J gene lost 4 bases, with 14 bases spanning the gap. This CDR3 has 15 residues. CDR1 and CDR2 from the germline V gene are MNHEY and SVGEGT. This CDR3 reads CASSLQRASTGELFF. For the CDR3, the DNA is TGTGCCAGCAGTCTCCAGAGGGCGTCCACCGGGGAGCTGTTTTTT.

There are a few counts of this clonotype. V and J are TRBV20-1 and TRBJ2-7; the D is unclear. This CDR3 contains 12 residues. Looked up from germline, CDR1 is DFQATT and CDR2 is SNEGSKA (reference sequence). V was trimmed by 4 bases and J by 0 bases, leaving 7 bases between them. The CDR3 bases are TGCAGTGCTATACACGACTCCTACGAGCAGTACTTC. Residues: CSAIHDSYEQYF.

In this sample, this clonotype turned up a few times. The chain carries TRBV9 and TRBJ2-1, with TRBD2 matching 14 bases. The CDR3 covers 16 residues. The germline CDR1 and CDR2 sequences are SGDLS and YYNGEE. J gave up 6 bases and V 3 bases, and 5 bases lay outside the gene matches. The CDR3: CASSGTGTSGSNEQFF. CDR3 bases: TGTGCCAGCAGCGGAACCGGGACTAGCGGGAGCAATGAGCAGTTCTTC.

This clonotype was found a few times. The rearrangement uses TRBV20-1 and TRBJ2-5; possibly TRBD2 for D (5 bases). Between the trimmed V and J ends, which lost 3 bases and 11 bases, there was a span of 19 bases. In germline, CDR1 is DFQATT, CDR2 SNEGSKA (reference sequence). The CDR3 covers 13 residues. The CDR3 DNA follows: TGCAGTGCTAGGGGTCAACAACGGTGGGAGCAGTACTTC. This encodes CSARGQQRWEQYF.

V gene TRBV29-1 combines with J gene TRBJ2-1; 9 bases are a match to TRBD2. CDR1 SQVTM and CDR2 ANQGSEA come from the germline V gene. The CDR3 spans 14 residues. V shed 4 bases and J 9 bases; nucleotides not matched to a gene: 10. The CDR3 DNA is TGCAGCGTTGGACTTAAACTAGCGGGTAGTGAGCAGTTCTTC. Translating it yields CSVGLKLAGSEQFF.

The chain combines TRBV28 with TRBJ2-4; tentatively, D is TRBD1 (5 bases). The J call may be mistaken, given a closer DNA end match to TRBJ2-7. Germline assignment: CDR1 MDHEN and CDR2 SYDVKM. This CDR3 is 11 amino acids long. The CDR3 region has the DNA TGTGCCAGCATGGACATCTACGAGCAGTACTTC. Translating gives CASMDIYEQYF.

For the CDR3, the DNA is TGTGCCAGCAGGCGGGCGGGGCGGGTCTCAGGGACGCAGTATTTT. This gives the protein CASRRAGRVSGTQYF. V gene TRBV27 combines with J gene TRBJ2-3, with a weak D call TRBD2 (6 bases). V was cut by 6 bases and J by 9 bases, with 22 bases left in between. The CDR3 runs 15 residues. Per germline, CDR1 MNHEY and CDR2 SMNVEV (reference sequence).

The rearrangement uses TRBV10-3 and TRBJ2-3; TRBD2 matches at 14 bases. The J segment lost 4 bases and the V segment lost 4 bases, leaving 7 bases of the junction unmatched. This CDR3 has 17 residues. Germline values: CDR1 ENHRY, CDR2 SYGVKD. The CDR3 protein is CAISGLAGGGRSDTQYF. The DNA for the CDR3 is TGTGCCATCAGTGGACTAGCGGGAGGGGGACGCTCAGATACGCAGTATTTT.

At least ten counts were recorded for this clonotype. This chain connects TRBV15 to TRBJ2-1; no reliable D call. The CDR3 spans 13 residues. Germline assignment: CDR1 LNHNV and CDR2 YYDKDF (reference sequence). Trimming shortened V by 0 bases and J by 7 bases, and 7 bases separated the two germline ends. The CDR3 coding sequence is TGTGCCACCAGCAGAGATCTGGGGAATGAGCAGTTCTTC. This sequence encodes CATSRDLGNEQFF.

The V and J genes are TRBV28 and TRBJ2-2; D is undetermined. The CDR3 is 15 amino acids. Trimming pared 7 bases from V and 5 bases from J, leaving 17 bases between. From germline, CDR1 is MDHEN and CDR2 SYDVKM. The CDR3 coding sequence is TGTGCCAGCACCGTTCTCGGACCTATGACCGGGGAGCTGTTTTTT. It encodes CASTVLGPMTGELFF.

The chain couples TRBV6-5 to TRBJ2-3, with D perhaps matching TRBD1 (5 bases). The CDR3 loop spans 11 amino acids. The V gene lost 6 bases and the J gene lost 8 bases, with 9 bases spanning the gap. Looked up from germline, CDR1 is MNHEY and CDR2 is SVGAGI. In DNA form, the CDR3 reads TGTGCCAGCAGAGCTCAGGGTACGCAGTATTTT. Translation gives CASRAQGTQYF.

The chain uses TRBV14 and TRBJ1-5; D not certain. CDR3 length: 14 amino acids. CDR1 SGHDN and CDR2 FVKESK come from the germline V gene. The V end was cut by 1 base, the J end by 4 bases, with 8 bases between. The CDR3 region is CASSQVGRNQPQHF. DNA for the CDR3: TGTGCCAGCAGCCAAGTCGGGCGGAATCAGCCCCAGCATTTT.

The CDR3 loop is CASSLTPGGYNEQFF. The CDR3 DNA reads TGTGCCAGCAGTTTAACTCCTGGGGGGTACAATGAGCAGTTCTTC. J is TRBJ2-1 and V is TRBV27; possibly TRBD2 for D (6 bases). Germline assignment: CDR1 MNHEY and CDR2 SMNVEV (reference sequence). The CDR3 covers 15 residues. V gave up 2 bases and J gave up 4 bases, with 12 bases separating them.

The chain has TRBV9 and TRBJ2-7; TRBD2 agrees at 7 bases. The V gene end was trimmed by 0 bases and the J gene end by 5 bases; junction bases not matched to a gene: 5. CDR1 is SGDLS, CDR2 YYNGEE, per germline. This CDR3 region has 14 residues. For the CDR3, the DNA is TGTGCCAGCAGCGTAGAGGGGACTAAGGACGAGCAGTACTTC. As protein: CASSVEGTKDEQYF. The whole variable domain, filled in from reference TRBV9 and TRBJ2-7, reads DSGVTQTPKHLITATGQRVTLRCSPRSGDLSVYWYQQSLDQGLQFLIQYYNGEERAKGNILERFSAQQFPDLHSELNLSSLELGDSALYFCASSVEGTKDEQYFGPGTRLTVT.

This clonotype was observed many times. The chain couples TRBV4-1 to TRBJ2-5; tentatively, D is TRBD2 (5 bases). V was cut by 0 bases and J by 5 bases, with 10 bases left in between. Germline CDR1 and CDR2: MGHRA and YSYEKL. The CDR3 runs 14 residues. CDR3 sequence (DNA): TGCGCCAGCAGCCAAGAACTAGTGCGGGAGACCCAGTACTTC. Translation: CASSQELVRETQYF.

Concerning this clonotype: Germline is not matched at one junction end, which may reflect a read error. V gene TRBV12-3 or TRBV12-4 combines with J gene TRBJ2-3; 10 bases are shared with TRBD2. The CDR3 loop spans 20 amino acids. CDR3 protein: CASSLMVRAGAGGRTDMQYF. CDR3 sequence (DNA): TGTGCCAGCAGTTTAATGGTCAGGGCTGGAGCGGGAGGGCGCACAGATATGCAGTATTTT.

The chain joins TRBV27 to TRBJ2-4; TRBD1 matches 8 bases. The J call may be wrong; the DNA end is better matched by TRBJ2-7. The CDR3 has 12 amino acids. Per the germline V gene, CDR1 is MNHEY and CDR2 is SMNVEV (reference sequence). Here the CDR3 reads CASGMTGAEQYF. CDR3 bases: TGTGCCAGCGGGATGACAGGGGCCGAGCAGTACTTC.

The V gene is TRBV10-3, the J gene TRBJ2-1, with 7 positions matching TRBD2. Trimming removed 4 bases from V and 5 bases from J; junction bases left unmatched: 11. Germline loops: CDR1 ENHRY, CDR2 SYGVKD. The CDR3 covers 16 residues. Here the CDR3 reads CAISGGGGSANNEQFF. The CDR3 DNA follows: TGTGCCATCAGTGGGGGGGGTGGGAGCGCGAACAATGAGCAGTTCTTC.

The chain couples TRBV20-1 to TRBJ2-1, with D maybe TRBD2 (6 bases). Germline V gives CDR1 DFQATT, CDR2 SNEGSKA (reference sequence). This CDR3 has 12 amino acids. CDR3 loop: CSVGGNVNEQFF. CDR3 DNA: TGCAGCGTGGGAGGAAACGTGAATGAGCAGTTCTTC.

This clonotype was counted once. The gene calls are TRBV10-3 and TRBJ1-6, with D tentatively TRBD1 (5 bases). CDR1 ENHRY and CDR2 SYGVKD come from the germline V gene. V lost 4 bases and J lost 7, with 8 bases in between. The CDR3 is 13 amino acids. Written as DNA, the CDR3 is TGTGCCATCAGTGTTGGGGCAAATTCACCCCTCCACTTT. Its translation: CAISVGANSPLHF.

This clonotype has only a few counts. The rearrangement uses TRBV9 and TRBJ2-5; 11 bases agree with TRBD2. Trimming removed 0 bases from V and 2 bases from J; junction bases left unmatched: 3. The germline V gene has CDR1 SGDLS and CDR2 YYNGEE. The CDR3 consists of 16 residues. CDR3: CASSVGLAGLQETQYF. The CDR3 DNA is TGTGCCAGCAGCGTAGGACTAGCGGGACTTCAAGAGACCCAGTACTTC.

The V and J genes are TRBV15 and TRBJ2-1; D is uncertain. This CDR3 has 16 amino acids. Germline CDR1 LNHNV, CDR2 YYDKDF (reference sequence). Trimming took off 0 bases at V and 7 bases at J, with 16 bases between the two ends. The CDR3 DNA sequence: TGTGCCACCAGCAGAGATCACCCCTACGATCAAAATGAGCAGTTCTTC. It yields the protein CATSRDHPYDQNEQFF. Filled out from reference TRBV15 and TRBJ2-1, the complete variable domain reads DAMVIQNPRYQVTQFGKPVTLSCSQTLNHNVMYWYQQKSSQAPKLLFHYYDKDFNNEADTPDNFQSRRPNTSFCFLDIRSPGLGDTAMYLCATSRDHPYDQNEQFFGPGTRLTVL.

V and J are TRBV27 and TRBJ2-7, with D unclear. The tail of the sequence fits TRBJ2-5 better, so the J call may be wrong. Germline V lookup: CDR1 MNHEY, CDR2 SMNVEV (reference sequence). The CDR3 length is 14 residues. The chain's CDR3 is CASSPPGLSETQYF. Here the CDR3 DNA reads TGTGCCAGCAGCCCACCGGGTTTGTCTGAGACCCAGTACTTC.

Concerning this clonotype: An end of the junction differs from the germline gene, which may be a read error. The chain links TRBV6-6 to TRBJ1-2; no clear D gene. CDR3 length: 13 amino acids. CDR1 is MNHNY and CDR2 is SVGAGI in the germline V gene (reference sequence). DNA of the CDR3: TGTGCCAGCAGTTCCCCGGGCCGGGATGGCCACACCTTC. It is translated as CASSSPGRDGHTF.